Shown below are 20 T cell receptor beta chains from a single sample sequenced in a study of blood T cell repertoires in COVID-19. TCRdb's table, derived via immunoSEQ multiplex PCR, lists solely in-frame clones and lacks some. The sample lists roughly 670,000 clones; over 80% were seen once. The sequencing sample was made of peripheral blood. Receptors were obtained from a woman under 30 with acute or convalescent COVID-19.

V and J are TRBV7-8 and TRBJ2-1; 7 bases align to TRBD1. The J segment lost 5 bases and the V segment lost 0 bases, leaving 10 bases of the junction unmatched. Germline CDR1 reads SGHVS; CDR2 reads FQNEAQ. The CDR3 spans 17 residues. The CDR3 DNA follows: TGTGCCAGCAGCTTAGCGCTGGGCCAGGGGGTGGACAATGAGCAGTTCTTC. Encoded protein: CASSLALGQGVDNEQFF.

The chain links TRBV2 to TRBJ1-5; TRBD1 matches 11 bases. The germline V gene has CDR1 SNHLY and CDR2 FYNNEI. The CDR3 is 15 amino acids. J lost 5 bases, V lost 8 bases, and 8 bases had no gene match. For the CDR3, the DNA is TGTGCCAGCGGCCGGGACAGGGGGGATCATCAGCCCCAGCATTTT. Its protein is CASGRDRGDHQPQHF.

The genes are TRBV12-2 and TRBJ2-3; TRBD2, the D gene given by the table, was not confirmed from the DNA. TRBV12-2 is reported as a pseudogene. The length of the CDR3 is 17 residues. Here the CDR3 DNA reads TGTGCAAGTCGCTTATTGAACCGGCGGGGAGACACAGATACGCAGTATTTT. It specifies CASRLLNRRGDTDTQYF.

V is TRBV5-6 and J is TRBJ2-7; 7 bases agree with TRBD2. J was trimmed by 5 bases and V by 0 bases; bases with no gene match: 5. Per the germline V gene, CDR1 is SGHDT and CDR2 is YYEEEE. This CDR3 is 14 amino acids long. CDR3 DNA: TGTGCCAGCAGCTTGGCCGGGGGAGGGGACGAGCAGTACTTC. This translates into CASSLAGGGDEQYF.

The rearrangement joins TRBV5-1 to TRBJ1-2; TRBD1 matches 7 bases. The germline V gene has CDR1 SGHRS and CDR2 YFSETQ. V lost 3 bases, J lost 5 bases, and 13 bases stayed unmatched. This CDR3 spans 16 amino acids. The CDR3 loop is CASSSSPRDSLYGYTF. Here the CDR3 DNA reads TGCGCCAGCAGCTCAAGTCCTAGGGACAGCCTTTATGGCTACACCTTC.

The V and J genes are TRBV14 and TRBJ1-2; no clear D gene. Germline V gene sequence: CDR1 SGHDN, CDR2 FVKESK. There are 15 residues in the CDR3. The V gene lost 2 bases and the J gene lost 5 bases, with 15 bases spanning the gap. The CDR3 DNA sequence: TGTGCCAGCAGCCAATCCCCCAGCGGGTTTTATGGCTACACCTTC. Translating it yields CASSQSPSGFYGYTF. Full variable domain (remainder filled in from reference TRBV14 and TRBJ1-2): EAGVTQFPSHSVIEKGQTVTLRCDPISGHDNLYWYRRVMGKEIKFLLHFVKESKQDESGMPNNRFLAERTGGTYSTLKVQPAELEDSGVYFCASSQSPSGFYGYTFGSGTRLTVV.

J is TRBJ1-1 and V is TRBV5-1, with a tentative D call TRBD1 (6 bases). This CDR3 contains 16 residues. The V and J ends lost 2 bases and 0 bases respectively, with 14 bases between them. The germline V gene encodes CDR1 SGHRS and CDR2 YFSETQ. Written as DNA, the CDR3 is TGCGCCAGCAGCTTAATAACCAGGGACATGAACACTGAAGCTTTCTTT. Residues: CASSLITRDMNTEAFF.

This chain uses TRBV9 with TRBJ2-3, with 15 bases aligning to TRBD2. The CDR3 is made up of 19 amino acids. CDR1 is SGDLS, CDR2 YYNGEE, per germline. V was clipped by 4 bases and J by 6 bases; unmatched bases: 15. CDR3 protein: CASSLRTSGGAKDYDTQYF. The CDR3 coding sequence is TGTGCCAGCAGCCTACGGACTAGCGGGGGGGCAAAGGATTATGATACGCAGTATTTT.

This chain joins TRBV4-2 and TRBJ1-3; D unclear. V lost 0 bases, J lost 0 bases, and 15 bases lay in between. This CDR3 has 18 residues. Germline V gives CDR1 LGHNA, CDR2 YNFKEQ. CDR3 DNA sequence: TGTGCCAGCAGCCAAGATAGAGGGAAACAGTTCTCTGGAAACACCATATATTTT. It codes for CASSQDRGKQFSGNTIYF.

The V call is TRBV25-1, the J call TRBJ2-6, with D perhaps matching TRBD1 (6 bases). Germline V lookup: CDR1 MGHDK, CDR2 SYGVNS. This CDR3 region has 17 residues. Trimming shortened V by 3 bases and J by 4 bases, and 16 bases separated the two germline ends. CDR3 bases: TGTGCCAGCAGTGACGCCAGGTGGGGGCACGGGGCCAACGTCCTGACTTTC. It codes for CASSDARWGHGANVLTF.

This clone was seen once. The DNA of the CDR3 is TGTGCCAGCAGCCAATCCCTACTTCGGCCCTGGGAGGAGACCCAGTACTTC. Amino acid sequence: CASSQSLLRPWEETQYF. This chain joins TRBV4-2 and TRBJ2-5, with D perhaps TRBD2 (5 bases). Germline V CDR1 and CDR2: LGHNA, YNFKEQ. The germline V and J ends were trimmed by 2 bases and 5 bases, with 21 bases remaining between them. The CDR3 is 17 residues long.

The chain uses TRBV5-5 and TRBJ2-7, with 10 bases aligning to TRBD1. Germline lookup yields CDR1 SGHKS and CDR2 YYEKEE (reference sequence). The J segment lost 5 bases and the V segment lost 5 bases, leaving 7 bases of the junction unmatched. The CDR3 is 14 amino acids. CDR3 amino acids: CASRPGTGEDEQYF. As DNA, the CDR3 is TGTGCCAGCAGACCGGGGACAGGGGAGGACGAGCAGTACTTC.

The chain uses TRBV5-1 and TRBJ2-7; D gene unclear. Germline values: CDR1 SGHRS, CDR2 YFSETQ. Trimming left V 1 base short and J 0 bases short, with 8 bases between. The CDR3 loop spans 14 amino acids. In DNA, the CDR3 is TGCGCCAGCAGCTTGCCGTCGAGCTCCTACGAGCAGTACTTC. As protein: CASSLPSSSYEQYF.

This CDR3 is CASSYSREVHEQYF. The DNA for the CDR3 is TGTGCCAGCAGTTACTCACGGGAGGTCCACGAGCAGTACTTC. This rearrangement joins TRBV6-5 to TRBJ2-7; 7 positions agree with TRBD2. Per the germline V gene, CDR1 is MNHEY and CDR2 is SVGAGI. Trimming cost V 0 bases and J 5 bases; bases outside gene matches: 4. The CDR3 is 14 amino acids.

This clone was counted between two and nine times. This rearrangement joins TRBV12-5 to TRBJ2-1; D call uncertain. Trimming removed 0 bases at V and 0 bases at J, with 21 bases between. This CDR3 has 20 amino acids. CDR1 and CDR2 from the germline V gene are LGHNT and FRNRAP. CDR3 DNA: TGTGCTAGTGGTTTGGTACAAGTTTCCAGCGCCTCGAGCTCCTACAATGAGCAGTTCTTC. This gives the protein CASGLVQVSSASSSYNEQFF.

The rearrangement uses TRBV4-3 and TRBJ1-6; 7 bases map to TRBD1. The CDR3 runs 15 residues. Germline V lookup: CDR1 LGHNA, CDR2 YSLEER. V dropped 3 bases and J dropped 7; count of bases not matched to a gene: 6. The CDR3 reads CASSQSGTANSPLHF. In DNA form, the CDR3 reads TGCGCCAGCAGCCAGTCCGGGACAGCGAATTCACCCCTCCACTTT.

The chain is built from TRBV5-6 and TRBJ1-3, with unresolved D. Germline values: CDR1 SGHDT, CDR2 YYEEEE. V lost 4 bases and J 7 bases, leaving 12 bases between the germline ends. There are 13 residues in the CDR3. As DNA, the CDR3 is TGTGCCAGCAGCCCGGGTCTCGGGAACACCATATATTTT. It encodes CASSPGLGNTIYF.

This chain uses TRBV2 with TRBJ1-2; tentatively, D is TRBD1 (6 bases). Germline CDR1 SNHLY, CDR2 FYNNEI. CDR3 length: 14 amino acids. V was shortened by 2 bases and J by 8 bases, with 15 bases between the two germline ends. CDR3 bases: TGTGCCAGCAGTGAATGGGTCCGAACAGGGGGCTACACCTTC. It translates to CASSEWVRTGGYTF.

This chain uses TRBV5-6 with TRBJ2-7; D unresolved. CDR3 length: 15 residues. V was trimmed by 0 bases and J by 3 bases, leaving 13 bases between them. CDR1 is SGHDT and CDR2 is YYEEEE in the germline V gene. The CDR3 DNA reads TGTGCCAGCAGCTTGGCCGGTCCCCGATTCTACGAGCAGTACTTC. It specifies CASSLAGPRFYEQYF.

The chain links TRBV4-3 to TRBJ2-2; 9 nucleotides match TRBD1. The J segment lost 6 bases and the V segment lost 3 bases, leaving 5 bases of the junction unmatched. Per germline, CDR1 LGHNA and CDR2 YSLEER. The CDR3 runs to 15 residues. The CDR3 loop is CASSHRDRESGELFF. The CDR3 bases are TGCGCCAGCAGCCACCGGGACAGGGAATCCGGGGAGCTGTTTTTT.